This is a list of T cell receptor beta chains from one sample in a study of T-cell reconstitution after alpha-beta-depleted transplantation in children. TCRdb used MiXCR to reprocess the PCR reads, holding one entry per CDR3 protein. This sample has roughly 200,000 distinct CDR3 sequences; roughly 7.5% occur once, and the top ten carry more than 2.5%. The source was PBMCs from the stem cell graft donor, collected from the stem cell graft. These TCRs come from a human donor who donated a stem cell graft to a child with Wiskott-Aldrich syndrome. CDR3s include the opening cysteine and the closing phenylalanine or tryptophan. Fields, in order: D gene, V gene, clone size, J gene, CDR3 length, CDR3 DNA, CDR3 protein. D genes are given only for firm matches. Size is omitted from some rows. Given values are once, few, many or a class for expanded clones.

.,TRBV25-1,many,TRBJ2-7,13,TGTGCCAGCAGGGCTCAACGTTCCTACGAGCAGTACTTC,CASRAQRSYEQYF
TRBD1,TRBV7-2,many,TRBJ1-4,15,TGTGCCAGCAGCGAACCAGGGGGAGCTAATGAAAAACTGTTTTTT,CASSEPGGANEKLFF
.,TRBV6-6,many,TRBJ1-5,12,TGTGCCAGCAGTTACCAAAATCAGCCCCAGCATTTT,CASSYQNQPQHF
.,TRBV6-5,many,TRBJ2-7,13,TGTGCCAGCAGAAGGGACAATACCTACGAGCAGTACTTC,CASRRDNTYEQYF
.,TRBV20-1,many,TRBJ1-1,14,TGCAGTGCTAGAGATCGGGCGAGCTACACTGAAGCTTTCTTT,CSARDRASYTEAFF
.,TRBV10-3,many,TRBJ1-1,14,TGTGCCATCAGTGAGCCTGCAGCCAACACTGAAGCTTTCTTT,CAISEPAANTEAFF
.,TRBV7-9,many,TRBJ2-1,15,TGTGCCAGCAGCTTATCTGAGCAGGGAAACAATGAGCAGTTCTTC,CASSLSEQGNNEQFF
.,TRBV28,few,TRBJ2-1,20,TGTGCCAGCATAACTTATAGTTTAGGCGGGGAACGTTTCTCCTACAATGAGCAGTTCTTC,CASITYSLGGERFSYNEQFF
.,TRBV12-3/TRBV12-4,.,TRBJ1-2,14,TGTGCCAGCAGCTTTCGCCGGGGGGCACAAGGCTACACCTTC,CASSFRRGAQGYTF
.,TRBV7-2,many,TRBJ1-2,13,TGTGCCAGCAGCTTTCCAGGCTCGCGAGGCTACACCTTC,CASSFPGSRGYTF
TRBD1,TRBV5-1,many,TRBJ1-5,14,TGCGCCAGCAGCTTAGGACAGGGCGGTCAGCCCCAGCATTTT,CASSLGQGGQPQHF
.,TRBV7-8,many,TRBJ2-7,15,TGTGCCAGCAGCTACACGAGACAGGACTCCTACGAGCAGTACTTC,CASSYTRQDSYEQYF
TRBD2,TRBV18,few,TRBJ2-3,15,TGTGCCAGCTCGCCGCCCGGCGGGGGGAGTGATACGCAGTATTTT,CASSPPGGGSDTQYF
.,TRBV20-1,many,TRBJ1-1,13,TGCAGTGCACAAGGTGGGAGGAACACTGAAGCTTTCTTT,CSAQGGRNTEAFF
.,TRBV2,many,TRBJ2-7,14,TGTGCCAGCAGTGAAGCCTTGACTTCGAGGGAGCAGTACTTC,CASSEALTSREQYF
TRBD2,TRBV20-1,many,TRBJ2-7,13,TGCAGTGCTAGAGGACTAGCGGACTACGAGCAGTACTTC,CSARGLADYEQYF
.,TRBV29-1,many,TRBJ2-5,14,TGCAGCGCCACACTCCGGACGGCGCAAGAGACCCAGTACTTC,CSATLRTAQETQYF
.,TRBV7-9,many,TRBJ2-6,15,TGTGCCAGCAGTACCGGACTCTCTGGGGCCAACGTCCTGACTTTC,CASSTGLSGANVLTF
TRBD1,TRBV24-1,few,TRBJ2-2,17,TGTGCCACCAAGGAGGGGACAGGGGACCCAAACACCGGGGAGCTGTTTTTT,CATKEGTGDPNTGELFF
.,TRBV5-1,many,TRBJ2-2,13,TGCGCCAGCAGCGTCCTGGGAACCGGGGAGCTGTTTTTT,CASSVLGTGELFF
.,TRBV6-6,many,TRBJ1-2,13,TGTGCCAGCAACTTACAAGCTGTCTATGGCTACACCTTC,CASNLQAVYGYTF
TRBD2,TRBV20-1,many,TRBJ2-7,16,TGCAGTGCTAGAGATGGTTCGGGCGGGGGGAAGTACGAGCAGTACTTC,CSARDGSGGGKYEQYF
.,TRBV7-2,few,TRBJ1-5,15,TGTGCCAGCAGGCCCCCCGGAGGGGCTGGGCAGCCCCAGCATTTT,CASRPPGGAGQPQHF
.,TRBV4-3,few,TRBJ1-4,17,TGCGCCAGCAGCCATCGACATTACAGGGTTGAGAGTGAAAAACTGTTTTTT,CASSHRHYRVESEKLFF
.,TRBV20-1,many,TRBJ1-6,16,TGCAGTGCTTCTAGACAGGCCCTCTCCTATAATTCACCCCTCCACTTT,CSASRQALSYNSPLHF
.,TRBV7-9,.,TRBJ2-7,14,TGTGCCAGCAGCTTTGGGACACACTCCTACGAGCAGTACTTC,CASSFGTHSYEQYF
.,TRBV5-1,many,TRBJ2-1,17,TGCGCCAGCAGGACCCGGGACACGACCTTTTTGAAGAATGAGCAGTTCTTC,CASRTRDTTFLKNEQFF
.,TRBV5-6,many,TRBJ2-1,14,TGTGCCAGCAGCTTGAACCTTAGAGAAGGTGAGCAGTTCTTC,CASSLNLREGEQFF
TRBD1,TRBV5-6,few,TRBJ2-7,14,TGTGCCAGCAGTCGGGGGACAGGGAACTACGAGCAGTACTTC,CASSRGTGNYEQYF
.,TRBV12-3/TRBV12-4,many,TRBJ1-2,13,TGTGCCAGCAGCTCAACCAACAGGGAAGGCTACACCTTC,CASSSTNREGYTF
.,TRBV2,many,TRBJ2-3,15,TGTGCCAGCAGTGAAGGGCGGATACTCACAGATACGCAGTATTTT,CASSEGRILTDTQYF
.,TRBV12-3/TRBV12-4,many,TRBJ2-1,16,TGTGCCAGCAGTTCCTTGGCGCGGAGCTCCTACAATGAGCAGTTCTTC,CASSSLARSSYNEQFF